This T cell receptor beta chain was retrieved from a study of blood T cell repertoires in COVID-19. Overall study context: The samples span acute and convalescent COVID-19 from the United States, Italy and Spain. PBMCs, B-cell-depleted T cells, or T cells provided the cDNA or gDNA that made up the material.

How the authors handled the data: Nucleated cell counts were estimated from reference gene primer amplification. The assay was immunoSEQ multiplex PCR, and TCRdb's table has in-frame clones only and misses some. Clone size and V and J calls were adopted from that table, with D and trimming inferred from the DNA. This table has fewer than 250,000 clones, roughly nine tenths appearing once. Germline CDR1 reads MNHNS; CDR2 reads SASEGT. This CDR3 region has 16 residues. The V gene end was trimmed by 0 bases and the J gene end by 4 bases; junction bases not matched to a gene: 8. The clonotype comes from a man aged 35 to 55 with acute or convalescent COVID-19. Sequenced sample: peripheral blood. The gene calls are TRBV6-1 and TRBJ2-5; 7 bases are a match to TRBD1. CDR3 residues: CASSEALRQGRETQYF. In nucleotides, the CDR3 is TGTGCCAGCAGTGAAGCGCTGAGACAGGGCCGAGAGACCCAGTACTTC.